This TCR beta chain was profiled in a study of control samples from healthy donors and cancer patients. Sequencing used immunoSEQ multiplex PCR; TCRdb keeps in-frame clones, though not all of them. The data hold some 160,000 clones, with about 89% observed a single time. The germline CDR1 and CDR2 sequences are SEHNR and FQNEAQ (reference sequence). Between the trimmed V and J ends, which lost 5 bases and 7 bases, there was a span of 12 bases. The CDR3 has 12 residues. The sample consisted of blood. The receptor comes from a man aged 30 to 45 in good health. The chain links TRBV7-9 to TRBJ2-7, with D maybe TRBD2 (5 bases). CDR3 amino acids: CASSALGGEQYF. For the CDR3, the DNA is TGTGCCAGCAGCGCCCTTGGCGGGGAGCAGTACTTC.